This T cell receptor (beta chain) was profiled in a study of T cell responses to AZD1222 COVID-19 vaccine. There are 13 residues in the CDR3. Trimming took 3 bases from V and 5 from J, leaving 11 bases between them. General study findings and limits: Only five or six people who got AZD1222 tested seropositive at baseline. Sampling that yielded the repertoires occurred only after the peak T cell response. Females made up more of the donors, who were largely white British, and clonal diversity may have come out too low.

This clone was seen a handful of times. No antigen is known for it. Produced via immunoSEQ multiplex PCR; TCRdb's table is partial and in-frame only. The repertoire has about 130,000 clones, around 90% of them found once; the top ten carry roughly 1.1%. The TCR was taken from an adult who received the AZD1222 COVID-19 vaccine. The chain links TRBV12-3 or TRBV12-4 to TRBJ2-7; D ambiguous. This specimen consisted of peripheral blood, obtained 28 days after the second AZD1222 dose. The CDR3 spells CASSLYPKHEQYF. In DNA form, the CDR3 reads TGTGCCAGCAGTTTGTATCCCAAGCACGAGCAGTACTTC.